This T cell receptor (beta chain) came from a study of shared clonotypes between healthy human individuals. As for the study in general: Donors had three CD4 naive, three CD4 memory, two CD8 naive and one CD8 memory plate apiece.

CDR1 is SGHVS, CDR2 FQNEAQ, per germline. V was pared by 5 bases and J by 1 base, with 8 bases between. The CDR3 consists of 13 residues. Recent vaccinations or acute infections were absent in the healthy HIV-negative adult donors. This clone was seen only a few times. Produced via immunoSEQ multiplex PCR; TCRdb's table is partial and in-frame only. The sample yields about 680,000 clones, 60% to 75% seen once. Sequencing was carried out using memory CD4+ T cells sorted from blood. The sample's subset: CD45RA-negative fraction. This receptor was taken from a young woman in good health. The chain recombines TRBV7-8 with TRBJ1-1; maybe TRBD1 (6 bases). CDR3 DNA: TGTGCCAGCAGCGAACAGGGGAACACTGAAGCTTTCTTT. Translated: CASSEQGNTEAFF.